Listed below are T cell receptor beta chains from one sample, sequenced in a study of response to subunit inactivated influenza vaccine. MiXCR, applied by TCRdb to the RT-PCR reads, yields one record per CDR3 protein. The sample holds about 500,000 distinct CDR3 sequences; 10% to 15% are singletons and the top ten take approximately 14%. Sequences were derived from PBMCs from blood, sampled 40 to 50 days after vaccination. The receptor set was obtained from a man in his forties or fifties who received an inactivated influenza vaccine. Both conserved end residues are part of each CDR3. The D gene is left open where the match is weak. Size is stated for part of the rows, as once, few or many counts, or as a class when the clone is expanded.

>TRBV5-1|.|TRBJ2-6|.
CASSYPGGGAIAGANVLTF
TGCGCCAGCAGCTACCCGGGAGGGGGCGCGATTGCTGGGGCCAACGTCCTGACTTTC
>TRBV20-1|TRBD2|TRBJ2-1|.
CSAWTSRGYNEQFF
TGCAGTGCTTGGACTAGCCGTGGCTACAATGAGCAGTTCTTC
>TRBV7-3|.|TRBJ2-5|.
CASSLTQGEAQYF
TGTGCCAGCAGCTTAACCCAAGGGGAGGCCCAGTACTTC
>TRBV4-3|.|TRBJ2-1|many
CASSDDWGPGFEQFF
TGCGCCAGCAGCGATGACTGGGGCCCGGGATTCGAGCAGTTCTTC
>TRBV11-3|.|TRBJ2-3|many
CASSLGWSTDTQYF
TGTGCCAGCAGCCTAGGATGGAGCACAGATACGCAGTATTTT
>TRBV6-1|.|TRBJ1-2|few
CASSRNGREYGYTF
TGTGCCAGCAGTCGCAACGGACGAGAATATGGCTACACCTTC
>TRBV10-3|.|TRBJ2-3|few
CAIRGPSSTDTQYF
TGTGCCATCAGGGGACCCTCTAGCACAGATACGCAGTATTTT
>TRBV4-3|.|TRBJ1-2|many
CASSQDWREGGYTF
TGCGCCAGCAGCCAAGATTGGAGGGAAGGAGGCTACACCTTC
>TRBV12-3/TRBV12-4|TRBD1|TRBJ2-5|many
CASSLGGTGSETQYF
TGTGCCAGCAGTTTAGGGGGGACAGGGTCAGAGACCCAGTACTTC
>TRBV10-3|TRBD1|TRBJ2-7|many
CAISDGTGVGEQYF
TGTGCCATCAGTGACGGGACAGGGGTAGGTGAGCAGTACTTC
>TRBV29-1|.|TRBJ2-1|few
CSVEFSRLWDYEQFF
TGCAGCGTTGAATTTTCTCGGTTGTGGGATTATGAGCAGTTCTTC
>TRBV2|.|TRBJ1-5|few
CASSEAVFEPQHF
TGTGCCAGCAGTGAAGCGGTTTTCGAGCCCCAGCATTTT
>TRBV10-3|.|TRBJ2-7|.
CAIRQGSHEQYF
TGTGCCATCAGACAGGGATCCCACGAGCAGTACTTC
>TRBV5-1|TRBD2|TRBJ2-7|.
CASSYLAANSYEQYF
TGCGCCAGCAGCTACCTAGCGGCTAACTCCTACGAGCAGTACTTC
>TRBV28|.|TRBJ2-7|.
CAISHRVLSYEQYF
TGTGCCATCAGCCACAGGGTTCTCTCCTACGAGCAGTACTTC
>TRBV7-2|.|TRBJ2-4|.
CASSLAGLAKNIQYF
TGTGCCAGCAGCTTAGCGGGGCTAGCCAAAAACATTCAGTACTTC
>TRBV3-1|.|TRBJ2-1|few
CASSPSPGQDDNEQFF
TGTGCCAGCAGCCCGAGTCCGGGACAAGACGACAATGAGCAGTTCTTC
>TRBV5-5|.|TRBJ2-5|.
CASSYWGLEETQYF
TGTGCCAGCAGCTATTGGGGGTTGGAGGAGACCCAGTACTTC
>TRBV7-3|TRBD2|TRBJ2-7|.
CASSLGTRVDEQYF
TGTGCCAGCAGCTTAGGGACTAGAGTCGACGAGCAGTACTTC
>TRBV20-1|TRBD1|TRBJ2-5|few
CSAKRGLETQYF
TGCAGTGCTAAGAGGGGGCTAGAGACCCAGTACTTC
>TRBV7-2|TRBD1|TRBJ1-1|.
CASSLRQGANTEAFF
TGTGCCAGCAGCTTACGGCAGGGGGCGAACACTGAAGCTTTCTTT
>TRBV7-2|TRBD1|TRBJ1-2|few
CASSLRAGTGGSGYTF
TGTGCCAGCAGCTTAAGGGCTGGGACAGGGGGATCTGGCTACACCTTC
>TRBV20-1|TRBD2|TRBJ2-5|.
CSARDLSLAGGPMQETQYF
TGCAGTGCTAGAGATCTTTCCTTAGCGGGAGGGCCAATGCAAGAGACCCAGTACTTC
>TRBV29-1|TRBD1|TRBJ2-2|few
CSVNRGHTGELFF
TGCAGCGTGAACAGGGGACATACCGGGGAGCTGTTTTTT
>TRBV7-2|.|TRBJ2-3|few
CASSSEGTDTQYF
TGTGCCAGCAGCTCGGAGGGGACAGATACGCAGTATTTT
>TRBV7-6|.|TRBJ2-1|few
CASSLDAGLNEQFF
TGTGCCAGCAGCTTAGATGCAGGGCTCAATGAGCAGTTCTTC
>TRBV7-9|.|TRBJ2-5|.
CASSPIRLETLQETQYF
TGTGCCAGCAGCCCTATCCGACTAGAGACACTCCAAGAGACCCAGTACTTC
>TRBV6-1|.|TRBJ2-2|few
CATAWDWVNTGELFF
TGTGCCACCGCCTGGGACTGGGTGAACACCGGGGAGCTGTTTTTT
>TRBV6-2/TRBV6-3|TRBD2|TRBJ2-5|few
CASTLGSASGGQETQYF
TGTGCCAGCACCCTCGGGAGCGCTAGCGGGGGACAAGAGACCCAGTACTTC
>TRBV12-3/TRBV12-4|.|TRBJ2-5|few
CASSYRIEGETQYF
TGTGCCAGCAGTTACAGGATCGAGGGAGAGACCCAGTACTTC
>TRBV2|TRBD1|TRBJ2-3|.
CASKQQGVTDTQYF
TGTGCCAGCAAGCAACAGGGGGTCACAGATACGCAGTATTTT
>TRBV7-9|.|TRBJ2-5|.
CASSYPFTGEETQYF
TGTGCCAGCAGCTACCCCTTTACGGGCGAGGAGACCCAGTACTTC
>TRBV20-1|.|TRBJ1-1|.
CSAKGGRRNTEAFF
TGCAGTGCTAAAGGGGGACGGCGGAACACTGAAGCTTTCTTT
>TRBV4-2|.|TRBJ2-7|.
CASSQWAGDEQYF
TGTGCCAGCAGCCAATGGGCAGGCGACGAGCAGTACTTC
>TRBV9|TRBD2|TRBJ2-7|few
CASSVSGLATYEQYF
TGTGCCAGCAGCGTGTCAGGACTAGCGACCTACGAGCAGTACTTC
>TRBV28|.|TRBJ1-2|.
CASSSQGYTF
TGTGCCAGCAGTTCCCAGGGCTACACCTTC
>TRBV29-1|TRBD2|TRBJ2-1|.
CSVAASGGNNEQFF
TGCAGCGTTGCGGCTAGCGGGGGTAACAATGAGCAGTTCTTC
>TRBV12-3/TRBV12-4|.|TRBJ2-5|few
CASSFQDRGSETQYF
TGTGCCAGCAGTTTTCAGGACAGAGGATCCGAGACCCAGTACTTC
>TRBV12-3/TRBV12-4|.|TRBJ2-5|many
CASSSQKRSQYF
TGTGCCAGCAGTTCCCAGAAGCGAAGTCAGTACTTC
>TRBV7-3|TRBD2|TRBJ2-3|few
CASSPRSGKSGDTQYF
TGTGCCAGCAGTCCCCGTAGCGGGAAGAGCGGAGATACGCAGTATTTT
>TRBV5-1|TRBD1|TRBJ2-7|few
CASSYGTGADEQYF
TGCGCCAGCAGCTATGGGACAGGGGCTGACGAGCAGTACTTC
>TRBV5-1|TRBD1|TRBJ2-3|many
CASSDGQGASDTQYF
TGCGCCAGCAGTGACGGACAGGGGGCGTCAGATACGCAGTATTTT
>TRBV6-2/TRBV6-3|TRBD1|TRBJ2-1|.
CASSYSLGGIDNEQFF
TGTGCCAGCAGTTATTCCCTAGGGGGCATCGACAATGAGCAGTTCTTC
>TRBV27|TRBD1|TRBJ2-5|.
CATETGDPQETQYF
TGTGCCACCGAGACAGGGGACCCCCAAGAGACCCAGTACTTC